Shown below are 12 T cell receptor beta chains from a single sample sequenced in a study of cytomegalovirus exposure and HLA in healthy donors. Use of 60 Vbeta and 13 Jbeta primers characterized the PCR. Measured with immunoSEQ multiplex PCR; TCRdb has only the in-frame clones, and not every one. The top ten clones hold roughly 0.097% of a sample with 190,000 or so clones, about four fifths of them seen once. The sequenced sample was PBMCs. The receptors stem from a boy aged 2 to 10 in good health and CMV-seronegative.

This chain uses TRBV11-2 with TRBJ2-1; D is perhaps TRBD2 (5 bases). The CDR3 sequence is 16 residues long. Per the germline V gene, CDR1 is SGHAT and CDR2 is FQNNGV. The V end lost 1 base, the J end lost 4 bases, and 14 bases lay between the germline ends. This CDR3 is CASSLVKGVGYNEQFF. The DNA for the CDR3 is TGTGCCAGCAGCTTAGTGAAGGGAGTGGGATACAATGAGCAGTTCTTC.

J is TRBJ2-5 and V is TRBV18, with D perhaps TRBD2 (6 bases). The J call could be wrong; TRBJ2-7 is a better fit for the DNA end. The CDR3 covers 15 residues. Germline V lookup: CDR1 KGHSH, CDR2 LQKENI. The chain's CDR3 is CASSPTGEATYEQYF. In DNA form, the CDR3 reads TGTGCCAGCTCACCAACGGGGGAGGCGACCTACGAGCAGTACTTC.

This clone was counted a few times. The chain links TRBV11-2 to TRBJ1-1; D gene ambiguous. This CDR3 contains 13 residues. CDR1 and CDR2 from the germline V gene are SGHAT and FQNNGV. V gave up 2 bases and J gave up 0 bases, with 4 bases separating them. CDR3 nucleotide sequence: TGTGCCAGCAGCTTATCGGTGAACACTGAAGCTTTCTTT. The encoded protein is CASSLSVNTEAFF. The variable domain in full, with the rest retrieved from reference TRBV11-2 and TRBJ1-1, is EAGVAQSPRYKIIEKRQSVAFWCNPISGHATLYWYQQILGQGPKLLIQFQNNGVVDDSQLPKDRFSAERLKGVDSTLKIQPAKLEDSAVYLCASSLSVNTEAFFGQGTRLTVV.

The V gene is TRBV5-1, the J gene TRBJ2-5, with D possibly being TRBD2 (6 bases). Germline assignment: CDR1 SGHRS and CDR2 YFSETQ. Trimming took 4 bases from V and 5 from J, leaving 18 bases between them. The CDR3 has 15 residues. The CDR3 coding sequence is TGCGCCAGCAGCCCCGGCTCGCGGGGTTCGGAGACCCAGTACTTC. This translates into CASSPGSRGSETQYF.

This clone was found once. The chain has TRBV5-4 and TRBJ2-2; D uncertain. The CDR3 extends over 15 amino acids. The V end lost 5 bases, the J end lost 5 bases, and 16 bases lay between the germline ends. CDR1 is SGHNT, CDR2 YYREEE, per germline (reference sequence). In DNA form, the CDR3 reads TGTGCCAGCAGTCATGGGTCAAAGAGGACCGGGGAGCTGTTTTTT. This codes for CASSHGSKRTGELFF.

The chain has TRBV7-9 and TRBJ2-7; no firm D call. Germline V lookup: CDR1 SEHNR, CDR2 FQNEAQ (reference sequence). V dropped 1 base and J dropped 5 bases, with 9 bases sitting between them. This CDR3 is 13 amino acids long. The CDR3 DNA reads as TGTGCCAGCAGCTTAGATAGCCGCCACGAGCAGTACTTC. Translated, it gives CASSLDSRHEQYF.

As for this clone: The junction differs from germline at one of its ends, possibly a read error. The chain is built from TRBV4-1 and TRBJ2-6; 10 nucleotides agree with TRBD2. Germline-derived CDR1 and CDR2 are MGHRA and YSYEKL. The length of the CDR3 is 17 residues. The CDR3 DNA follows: TGCGCCAGCAGCGGGACTAGCGTAAGCTCTGGGGCCAACGGCCTGACTTTC. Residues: CASSGTSVSSGANGLTF.

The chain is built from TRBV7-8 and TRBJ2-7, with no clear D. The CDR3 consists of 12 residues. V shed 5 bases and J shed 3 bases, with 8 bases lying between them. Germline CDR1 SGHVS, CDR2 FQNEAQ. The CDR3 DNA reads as TGTGCCAGCAGCCAGAACCGCTACGAGCAGTACTTC. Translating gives CASSQNRYEQYF.

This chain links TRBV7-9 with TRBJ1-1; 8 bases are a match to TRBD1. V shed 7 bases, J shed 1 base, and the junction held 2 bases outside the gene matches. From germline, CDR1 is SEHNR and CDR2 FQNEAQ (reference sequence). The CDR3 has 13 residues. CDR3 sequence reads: CASIDRGNTEAFF. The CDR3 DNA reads TGTGCCAGCATCGACAGGGGGAACACTGAAGCTTTCTTT.

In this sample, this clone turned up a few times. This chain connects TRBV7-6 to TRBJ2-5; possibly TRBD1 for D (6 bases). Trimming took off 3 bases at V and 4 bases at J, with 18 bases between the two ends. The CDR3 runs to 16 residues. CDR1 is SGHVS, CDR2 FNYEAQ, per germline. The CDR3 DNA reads TGTGCCAGCAGCTTCTCCAGGGGCCAAGGAGGAGAGACCCAGTACTTC. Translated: CASSFSRGQGGETQYF.

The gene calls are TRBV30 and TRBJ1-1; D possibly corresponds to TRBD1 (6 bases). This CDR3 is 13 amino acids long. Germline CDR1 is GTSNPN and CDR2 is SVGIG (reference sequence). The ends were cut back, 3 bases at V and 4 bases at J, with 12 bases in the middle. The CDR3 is CAWRAGVGTEAFF. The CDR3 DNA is TGTGCCTGGAGGGCAGGGGTAGGCACTGAAGCTTTCTTT.

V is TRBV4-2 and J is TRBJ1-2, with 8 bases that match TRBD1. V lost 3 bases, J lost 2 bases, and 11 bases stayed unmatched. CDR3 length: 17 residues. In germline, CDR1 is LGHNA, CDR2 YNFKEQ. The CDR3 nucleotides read TGTGCCAGCAGCCAGCGGCAGGGGGCCGAGGGAAACTATGGCTACACCTTC. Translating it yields CASSQRQGAEGNYGYTF.